This TCR beta chain was captured in a study of CD8 T cells in ankylosing spondylitis. The study's findings and limits: Significant enrichment of disease-linked clones was reported in matched ankylosing spondylitis synovial fluid. Disease-associated clones were CD8+ and fairly uncommon in peripheral blood. For ankylosing spondylitis blood, a TCR beta motif of under 10 highly homologous variants appeared characteristic.

Via MiXCR, TCRdb re-called the 5' RACE reads, giving one row per CDR3 protein. This table holds roughly 130,000 distinct CDR3 sequences, roughly an eighth found once. Remarks on this clonotype: No antigen is known for it.

CDR1 is MDHEN, CDR2 SYDVKM, per germline. The V end was cut by 10 bases, the J end by 1 base, with 16 bases between. This CDR3 has 14 residues. Material for sequencing was blood, either unsorted or a sorted T cell fraction (not recorded which). The origin of this receptor is a female donor with ankylosing spondylitis or in good health (not recorded which). V usage is TRBV28 and J usage is TRBJ1-1; D is unresolved. The CDR3 DNA is TGTGCCACCGAGTTGACTAACGCGAACACTGAAGCTTTCTTT. It encodes CATELTNANTEAFF.